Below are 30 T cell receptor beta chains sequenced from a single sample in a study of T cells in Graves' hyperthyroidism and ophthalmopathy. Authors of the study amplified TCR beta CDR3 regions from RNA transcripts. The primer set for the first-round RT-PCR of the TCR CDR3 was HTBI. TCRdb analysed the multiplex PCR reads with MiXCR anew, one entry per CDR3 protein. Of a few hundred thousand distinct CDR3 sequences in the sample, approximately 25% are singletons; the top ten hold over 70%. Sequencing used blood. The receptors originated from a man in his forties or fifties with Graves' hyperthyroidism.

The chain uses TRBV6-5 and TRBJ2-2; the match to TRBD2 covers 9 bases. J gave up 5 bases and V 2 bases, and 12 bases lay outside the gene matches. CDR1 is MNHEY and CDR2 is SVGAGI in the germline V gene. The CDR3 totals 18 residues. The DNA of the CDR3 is TGTGCCAGCAGTTACCCCCAGGCGGGAGGGCCGCGGACCGGGGAGCTGTTTTTT. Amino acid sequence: CASSYPQAGGPRTGELFF.

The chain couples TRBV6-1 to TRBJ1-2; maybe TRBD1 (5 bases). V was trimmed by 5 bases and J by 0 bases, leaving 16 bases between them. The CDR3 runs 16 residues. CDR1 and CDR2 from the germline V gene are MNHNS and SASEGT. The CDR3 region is CASSRPGSGTNYGYTF. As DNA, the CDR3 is TGTGCCAGCAGTCGACCCGGATCAGGGACTAACTATGGCTACACCTTC.

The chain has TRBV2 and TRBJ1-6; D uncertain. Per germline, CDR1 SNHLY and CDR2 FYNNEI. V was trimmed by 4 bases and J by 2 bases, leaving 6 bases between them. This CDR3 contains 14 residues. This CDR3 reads CASSGQAYNSPLHF. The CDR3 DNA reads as TGTGCCAGCAGTGGACAAGCCTATAATTCACCCCTCCACTTT.

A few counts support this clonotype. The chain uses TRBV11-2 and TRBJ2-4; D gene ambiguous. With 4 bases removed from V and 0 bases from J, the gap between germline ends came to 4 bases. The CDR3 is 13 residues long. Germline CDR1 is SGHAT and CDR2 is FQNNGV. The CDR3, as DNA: TGTGCCAGCAGCTCAATAGCCAAAAACATTCAGTACTTC. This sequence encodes CASSSIAKNIQYF.

The CDR3 nucleotides read TGTGCCAGCCGTAGTCGGACAGCAAACACTGAAGCTTTCTTT. It is translated as CASRSRTANTEAFF. The chain combines TRBV6-1 with TRBJ1-1; TRBD1 is a possible D gene (6 bases). The length of the CDR3 is 14 residues. Germline V gene sequence: CDR1 MNHNS, CDR2 SASEGT. Between the trimmed V and J ends, which lost 8 bases and 2 bases, there was a span of 15 bases.

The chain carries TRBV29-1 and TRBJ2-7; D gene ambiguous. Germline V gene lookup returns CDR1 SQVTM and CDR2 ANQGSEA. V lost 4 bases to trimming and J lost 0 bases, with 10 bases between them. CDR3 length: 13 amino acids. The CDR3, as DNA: TGCAGCGTTGTAAAGGAAAGCTCCTACGAGCAGTACTTC. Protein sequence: CSVVKESSYEQYF.

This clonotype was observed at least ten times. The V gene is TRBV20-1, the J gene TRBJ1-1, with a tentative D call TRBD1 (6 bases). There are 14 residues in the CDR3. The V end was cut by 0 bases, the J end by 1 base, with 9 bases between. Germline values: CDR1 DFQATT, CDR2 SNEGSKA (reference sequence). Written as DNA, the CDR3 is TGCAGTGCTAGAGACGGCAGGGGGAACACTGAAGCTTTCTTT. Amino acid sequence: CSARDGRGNTEAFF.

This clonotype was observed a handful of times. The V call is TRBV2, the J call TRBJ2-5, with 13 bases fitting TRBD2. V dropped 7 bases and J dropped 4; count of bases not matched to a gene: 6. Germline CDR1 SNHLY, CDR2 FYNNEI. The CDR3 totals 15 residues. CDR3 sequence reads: CASNLLAGGRETQYF. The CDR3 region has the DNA TGTGCCAGCAACTTACTAGCGGGAGGGCGAGAGACCCAGTACTTC.

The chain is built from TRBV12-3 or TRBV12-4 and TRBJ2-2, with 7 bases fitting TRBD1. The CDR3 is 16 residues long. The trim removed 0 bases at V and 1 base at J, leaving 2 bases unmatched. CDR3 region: CASSLATGKNTGELFF. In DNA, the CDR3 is TGTGCCAGCAGTTTAGCGACAGGGAAGAACACCGGGGAGCTGTTTTTT.

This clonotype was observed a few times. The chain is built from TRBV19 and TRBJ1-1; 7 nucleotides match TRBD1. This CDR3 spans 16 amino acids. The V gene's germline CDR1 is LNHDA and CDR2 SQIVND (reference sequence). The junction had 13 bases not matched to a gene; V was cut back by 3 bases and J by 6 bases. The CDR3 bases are TGTGCCAGTAGTATTGGGTCGGCAGGGGGTAACGCTGAAGCTTTCTTT. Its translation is CASSIGSAGGNAEAFF.

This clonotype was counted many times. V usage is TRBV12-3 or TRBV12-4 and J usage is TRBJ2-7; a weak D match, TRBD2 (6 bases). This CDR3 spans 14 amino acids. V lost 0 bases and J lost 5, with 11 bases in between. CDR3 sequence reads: CASSLAGGGDEQYF. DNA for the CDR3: TGTGCCAGCAGTTTAGCGGGAGGAGGGGACGAGCAGTACTTC.

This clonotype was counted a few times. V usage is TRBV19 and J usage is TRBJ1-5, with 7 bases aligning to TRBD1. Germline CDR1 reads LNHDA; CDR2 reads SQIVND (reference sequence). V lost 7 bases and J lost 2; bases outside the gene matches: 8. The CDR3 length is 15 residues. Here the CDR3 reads CASKRQGVGNQPQHF. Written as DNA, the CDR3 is TGTGCCAGTAAGCGACAGGGCGTGGGCAATCAGCCCCAGCATTTT.

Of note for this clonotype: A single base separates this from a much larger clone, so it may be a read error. The CDR3 DNA is TGTGCCAGCAAAAGAGGGAACACTGAAGCTCTCTTT. Amino acids: CASKRGNTEALF. V is TRBV2 and J is TRBJ1-1; D remains ambiguous. Germline V gives CDR1 SNHLY, CDR2 FYNNEI. The CDR3 has 12 residues.

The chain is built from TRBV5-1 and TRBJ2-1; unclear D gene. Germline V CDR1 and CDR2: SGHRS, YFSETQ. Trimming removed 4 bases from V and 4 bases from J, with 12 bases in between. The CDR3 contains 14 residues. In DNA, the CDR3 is TGCGCCAGCAGCCTGGGCGATGCGTACAATGAGCAGTTCTTC. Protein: CASSLGDAYNEQFF.

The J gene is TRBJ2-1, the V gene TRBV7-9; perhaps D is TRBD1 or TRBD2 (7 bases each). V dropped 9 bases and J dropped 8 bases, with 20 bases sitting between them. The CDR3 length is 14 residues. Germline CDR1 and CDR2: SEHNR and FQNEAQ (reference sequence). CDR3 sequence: CASVRGTNRHEQFF. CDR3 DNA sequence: TGTGCCAGTGTCAGGGGGACTAACCGCCATGAGCAGTTCTTC.

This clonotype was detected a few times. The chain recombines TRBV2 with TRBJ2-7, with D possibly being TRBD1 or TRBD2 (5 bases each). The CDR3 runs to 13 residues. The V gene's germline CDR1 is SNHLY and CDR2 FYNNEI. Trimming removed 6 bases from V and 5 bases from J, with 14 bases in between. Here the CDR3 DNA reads TGTGCCAGCAGGACTGGGGGTAGCGACGAGCAGTACTTC. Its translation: CASRTGGSDEQYF.

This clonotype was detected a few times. This CDR3 reads CASTLAVREQFF. The CDR3 DNA reads as TGTGCCAGCACCCTCGCGGTCCGAGAGCAGTTCTTC. The chain couples TRBV12-3 or TRBV12-4 to TRBJ2-1; the D is unclear. V gave up 7 bases and J gave up 10 bases, with 14 bases separating them. This CDR3 spans 12 amino acids.

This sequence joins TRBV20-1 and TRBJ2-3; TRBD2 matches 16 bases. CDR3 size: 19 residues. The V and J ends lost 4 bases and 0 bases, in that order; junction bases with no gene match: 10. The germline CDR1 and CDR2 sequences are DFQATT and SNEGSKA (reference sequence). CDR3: CSAKKAGTSGRGSTDTQYF. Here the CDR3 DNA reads TGCAGTGCTAAAAAGGCCGGGACTAGCGGGAGGGGAAGCACAGATACGCAGTATTTT.

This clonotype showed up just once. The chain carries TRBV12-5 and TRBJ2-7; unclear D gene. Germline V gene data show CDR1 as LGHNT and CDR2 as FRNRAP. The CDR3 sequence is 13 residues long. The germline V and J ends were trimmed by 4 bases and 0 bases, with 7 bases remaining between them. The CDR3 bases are TGTGCTAGTGGTTCCCCATACTCCTACGAGCAGTACTTC. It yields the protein CASGSPYSYEQYF. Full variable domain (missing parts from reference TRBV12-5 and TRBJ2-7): DARVTQTPRHKVTEMGQEVTMRCQPILGHNTVFWYRQTMMQGLELLAYFRNRAPLDDSGMPKDRFSAEMPDATLATLKIQPSEPRDSAVYFCASGSPYSYEQYFGPGTRLTVT.

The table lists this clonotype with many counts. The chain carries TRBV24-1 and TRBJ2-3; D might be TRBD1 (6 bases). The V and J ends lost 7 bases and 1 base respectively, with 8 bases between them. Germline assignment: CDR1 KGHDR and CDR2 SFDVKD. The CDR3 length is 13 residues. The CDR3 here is CATRAGGTDTQYF. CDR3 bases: TGTGCCACCAGGGCAGGGGGCACAGATACGCAGTATTTT.

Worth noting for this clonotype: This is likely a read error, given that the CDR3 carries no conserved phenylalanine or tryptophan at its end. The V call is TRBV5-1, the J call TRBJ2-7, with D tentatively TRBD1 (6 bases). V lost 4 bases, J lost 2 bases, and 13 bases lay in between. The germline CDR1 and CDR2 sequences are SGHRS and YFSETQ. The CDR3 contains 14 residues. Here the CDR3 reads CASSHTDRTYEQYS. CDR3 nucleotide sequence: TGCGCCAGCAGCCACACGGACAGAACCTACGAGCAGTACTCC.

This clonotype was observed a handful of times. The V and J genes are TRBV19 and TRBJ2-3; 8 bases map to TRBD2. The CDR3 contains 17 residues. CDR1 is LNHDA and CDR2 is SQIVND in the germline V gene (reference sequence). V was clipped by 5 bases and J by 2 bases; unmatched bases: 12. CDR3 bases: TGTGCCAGTAGTTCCGGGAGGGGTAAGGGCCCCACAGATACGCAGTATTTT. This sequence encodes CASSSGRGKGPTDTQYF.

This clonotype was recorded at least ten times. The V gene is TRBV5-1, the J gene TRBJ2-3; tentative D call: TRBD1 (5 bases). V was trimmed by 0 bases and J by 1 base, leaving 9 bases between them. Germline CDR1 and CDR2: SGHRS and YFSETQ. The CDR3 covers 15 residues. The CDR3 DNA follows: TGCGCCAGCAGCTTGGAGGACATTCGCACAGATACGCAGTATTTT. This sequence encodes CASSLEDIRTDTQYF.

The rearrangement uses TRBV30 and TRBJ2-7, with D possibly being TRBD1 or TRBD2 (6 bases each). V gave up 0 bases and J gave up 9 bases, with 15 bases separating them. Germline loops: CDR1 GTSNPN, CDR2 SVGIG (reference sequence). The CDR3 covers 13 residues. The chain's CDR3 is CAWSVTGAGGQYF. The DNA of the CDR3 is TGTGCCTGGAGTGTAACGGGGGCAGGCGGGCAGTACTTC. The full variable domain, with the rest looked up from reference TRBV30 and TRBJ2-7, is SQTIHQWPATLVQPVGSPLSLECTVEGTSNPNLYWYRQAAGRGLQLLFYSVGIGQISSEVPQNLSASRPQDRQFILSSKKLLLSDSGFYLCAWSVTGAGGQYFGPGTRLTVT.

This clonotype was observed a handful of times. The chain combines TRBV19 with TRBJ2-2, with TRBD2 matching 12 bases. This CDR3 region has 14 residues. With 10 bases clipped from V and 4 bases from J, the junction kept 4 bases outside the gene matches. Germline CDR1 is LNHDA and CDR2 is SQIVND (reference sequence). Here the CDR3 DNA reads TGTGCCACAACTAGCGGGAGGCGCACCGGGGAGCTGTTTTTT. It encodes CATTSGRRTGELFF. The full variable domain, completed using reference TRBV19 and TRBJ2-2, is DGGITQSPKYLFRKEGQNVTLSCEQNLNHDAMYWYRQDPGQGLRLIYYSQIVNDFQKGDIAEGYSVSREKKESFPLTVTSAQKNPTAFYLCATTSGRRTGELFFGEGSRLTVL.

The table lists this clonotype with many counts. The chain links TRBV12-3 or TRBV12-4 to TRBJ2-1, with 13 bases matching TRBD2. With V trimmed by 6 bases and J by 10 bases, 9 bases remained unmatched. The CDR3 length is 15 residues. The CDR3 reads CASSSGLAGVGEQFF. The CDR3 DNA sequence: TGTGCCAGCAGCTCCGGACTAGCGGGAGTAGGGGAGCAGTTCTTC.

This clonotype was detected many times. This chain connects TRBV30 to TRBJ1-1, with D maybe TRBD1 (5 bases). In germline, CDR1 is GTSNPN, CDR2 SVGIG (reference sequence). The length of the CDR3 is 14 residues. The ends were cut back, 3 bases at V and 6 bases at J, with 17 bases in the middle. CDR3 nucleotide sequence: TGTGCCTGGAGACGTCCCGGGGGGTTCGCTGAAGCTTTCTTT. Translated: CAWRRPGGFAEAFF. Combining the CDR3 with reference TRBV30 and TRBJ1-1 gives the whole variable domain SQTIHQWPATLVQPVGSPLSLECTVEGTSNPNLYWYRQAAGRGLQLLFYSVGIGQISSEVPQNLSASRPQDRQFILSSKKLLLSDSGFYLCAWRRPGGFAEAFFGQGTRLTVV.

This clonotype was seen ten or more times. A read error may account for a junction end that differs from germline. CDR3 sequence reads: CASSLGGRGELFF. As DNA, the CDR3 is TGTGCCAGCAGCTTAGGAGGGCGCGGGGAGCTGTTTTTT. The V and J genes are TRBV12-3 or TRBV12-4 and TRBJ2-2; D may be TRBD2 (6 bases). CDR3 size: 13 residues.

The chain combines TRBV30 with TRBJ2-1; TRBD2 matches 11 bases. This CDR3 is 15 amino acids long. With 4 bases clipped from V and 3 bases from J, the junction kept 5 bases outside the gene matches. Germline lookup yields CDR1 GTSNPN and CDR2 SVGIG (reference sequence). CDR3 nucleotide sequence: TGTGCCTGGAACACGGGACTAGCGGTCTACAATGAGCAGTTCTTC. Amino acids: CAWNTGLAVYNEQFF.

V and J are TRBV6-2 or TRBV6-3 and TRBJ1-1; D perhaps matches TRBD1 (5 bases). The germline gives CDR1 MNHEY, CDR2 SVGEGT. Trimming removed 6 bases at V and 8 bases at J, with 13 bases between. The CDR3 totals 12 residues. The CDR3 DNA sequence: TGTGCCAGCAGATGGGACCGTAGCGAAGCTTTCTTT. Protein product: CASRWDRSEAFF.